One sample yielded the 14 T cell receptor beta chains listed below, sequenced in a study of blood T cell repertoires in COVID-19. Sequenced by immunoSEQ multiplex PCR; TCRdb stores in-frame clones only, minus some. The sample carries 100,000 to 130,000 clones, 70% to 85% recorded once. The specimen sequenced was peripheral blood. The receptor source for this set is a woman between 40 and 55 years old with acute or convalescent COVID-19.

The chain uses TRBV28 and TRBJ1-3, with 7 nucleotides matching TRBD1. V dropped 7 bases and J dropped 0; count of bases not matched to a gene: 3. The length of the CDR3 is 14 residues. Germline lookup yields CDR1 MDHEN and CDR2 SYDVKM. DNA of the CDR3: TGTGCCAGCACTGGGACAGACTCTGGAAACACCATATATTTT. The encoded protein is CASTGTDSGNTIYF.

The chain employs TRBV3-1 (or the pseudogene TRBV3-2) and TRBJ2-3; 8 bases map to TRBD2. Germline CDR1 LGHDT, CDR2 YNNKEL (reference sequence). This CDR3 comprises 17 residues. Trimming took 4 bases from V and 4 from J; bases not matched to a gene: 13. Written as DNA, the CDR3 is TGTGCCAGCAGCCCAGGACTAGCCGGAATGGGGGCAGATACGCAGTATTTT. As protein: CASSPGLAGMGADTQYF.

J is TRBJ1-2 and V is TRBV20-1; the D is unclear. With 3 bases removed from V and 7 bases from J, the gap between germline ends came to 12 bases. CDR3 size: 12 residues. Germline V CDR1 and CDR2: DFQATT, SNEGSKA (reference sequence). CDR3 DNA sequence: TGCAGTGCTAGTACGGAGGTCTCTGGCTACACCTTC. Translation: CSASTEVSGYTF.

V is TRBV3-1 (or the pseudogene TRBV3-2) and J is TRBJ1-1; the D is unclear. The CDR3 covers 15 residues. Looked up from germline, CDR1 is LGHDT and CDR2 is YNNKEL (reference sequence). V lost 4 bases to trimming and J lost 5 bases, with 17 bases between them. CDR3 in amino acids: CASSRLYVRGTEAFF. CDR3 sequence (DNA): TGTGCCAGCAGCCGTCTTTATGTACGAGGAACTGAAGCTTTCTTT.

This clone was seen more than once but under ten times. V and J are TRBV5-3 and TRBJ1-2; 7 bases match TRBD1. TRBV5-3 is assigned to the ORF class and has an uncertain function. V lost 4 bases, J lost 5 bases, and 5 bases stayed unmatched. The CDR3 spans 13 residues. The CDR3 loop is CARSTTGRYGYTF. The CDR3 DNA reads as TGTGCCAGAAGCACGACAGGGAGGTATGGCTACACCTTC.

The chain joins TRBV5-1 to TRBJ2-2; perhaps TRBD1 as D (6 bases). This CDR3 is built from 15 residues. Trimming took 4 bases from V and 6 from J, leaving 16 bases between them. Germline V gene sequence: CDR1 SGHRS, CDR2 YFSETQ. CDR3 loop: CASSKVAGESGELFF. For the CDR3, the DNA is TGCGCCAGCAGCAAGGTGGCAGGGGAGTCCGGGGAGCTGTTTTTT.

The V gene is TRBV5-4, the J gene TRBJ1-1; D unresolved. Deletions cut 4 bases from V and 4 bases from J, with 8 bases between. The CDR3 consists of 12 residues. In germline, CDR1 is SGHNT, CDR2 YYREEE (reference sequence). This CDR3 reads CASSPRGTEAFF. The CDR3 bases are TGTGCCAGCAGCCCACGAGGCACTGAAGCTTTCTTT. Drawing the rest from reference TRBV5-4 and TRBJ1-1, the complete variable domain is ETGVTQSPTHLIKTRGQQVTLRCSSQSGHNTVSWYQQALGQGPQFIFQYYREEENGRGNFPPRFSGLQFPNYSSELNVNALELDDSALYLCASSPRGTEAFFGQGTRLTVV.

A single count supports this clone. The chain employs TRBV6-6 and TRBJ2-7; TRBD1 aligns across 9 bases. The CDR3 consists of 12 residues. The V and J ends lost 6 bases and 7 bases, in that order; junction bases with no gene match: 4. Germline CDR1 and CDR2: MNHNY and SVGAGI (reference sequence). The CDR3 reads CASSSGTGEQYF. In DNA form, the CDR3 reads TGTGCCAGCAGCTCCGGGACAGGGGAGCAGTACTTC.

The chain has TRBV27 and TRBJ1-3, with 8 bases matching TRBD1. The CDR3 is 20 residues long. V was pared by 1 base and J by 0 bases, with 14 bases of the junction left unmatched. Germline values: CDR1 MNHEY, CDR2 SMNVEV (reference sequence). CDR3 in DNA: TGTGCCAGCAGTTTATTTGGGGATCTGGGACAGGAGGCCTCTGGAAACACCATATATTTT. This encodes CASSLFGDLGQEASGNTIYF.

V is TRBV28 and J is TRBJ2-7, with TRBD2 matching over 7 bases. The CDR3 is 15 residues long. CDR1 MDHEN and CDR2 SYDVKM come from the germline V gene. With 7 bases clipped from V and 2 bases from J, the junction kept 11 bases outside the gene matches. CDR3 sequence (DNA): TGTGCCAGCAATGAAGGTGGGGGAGGGACCTACGAGCAGTACTTC. It is translated as CASNEGGGGTYEQYF.

This clone was picked up a small number of times. The chain has TRBV10-2 and TRBJ2-7; D gene uncertain. Germline V CDR1 and CDR2: WSHSY, SAAADI. V shed 6 bases and J shed 3 bases, with 12 bases lying between them. CDR3 length equals 13 residues. CDR3 in amino acids: CASRDSAYYEQYF. The CDR3 coding sequence is TGCGCCAGCAGAGACTCTGCGTACTACGAGCAGTACTTC.

Written as DNA, the CDR3 is TGTGCCAGCAGTCCGGGGACAATGGAGACCCAGTACTTC. As protein: CASSPGTMETQYF. The chain joins TRBV28 to TRBJ2-5; a possible D gene is TRBD1 (6 bases). The germline CDR1 and CDR2 sequences are MDHEN and SYDVKM. V gave up 5 bases and J gave up 5 bases, with 12 bases separating them. The CDR3 length is 13 residues.

J is TRBJ1-2 and V is TRBV12-3 or TRBV12-4, with D possibly being TRBD1 (5 bases). Between the trimmed V and J ends, which lost 3 bases and 4 bases, there was a span of 9 bases. This CDR3 has 13 residues. The CDR3 spells CASSFRQGYGYTF. CDR3 in DNA: TGTGCCAGCAGTTTTCGCCAGGGCTATGGCTACACCTTC.

V gene TRBV28 combines with J gene TRBJ1-6; the D is unclear. Trimming pared 5 bases from V and 2 bases from J, leaving 7 bases between. CDR3 length equals 14 residues. Germline CDR1 MDHEN, CDR2 SYDVKM. CDR3 DNA sequence: TGTGCCAGCAGTAGCCAAGCCTATAATTCACCCCTCCACTTT. Translating gives CASSSQAYNSPLHF.